The present T cell receptor beta chain was sequenced within a study of blood T cell repertoires in COVID-19. Study-level information: From the United States, Italy and Spain came samples of acute and convalescent COVID-19. T cells, B-cell-depleted T cells, or PBMCs provided the cDNA or gDNA that served as material.

This clone is a singleton in its sample. Germline assignment: CDR1 LNHDA and CDR2 SQIVND (reference sequence). CDR3 length: 16 amino acids. The junction had 8 bases not matched to a gene; V was cut back by 5 bases and J by 2 bases. Authors' processing steps: Quantification of nucleated cells was approximated via reference gene primer amplification. Repertoires were generated with immunoSEQ multiplex PCR, while TCRdb's copy carries only in-frame clones and drops some. V and J calls and clone size follow that table, whereas D and trimming were derived from the DNA. The sample contains around 140,000 clones, more than 75% of which appear only once.

Sequencing used peripheral blood. This chain links TRBV19 with TRBJ2-7, with 11 bases identical to TRBD2. This receptor was obtained from a man over 45 with active COVID-19. The CDR3 sequence is CASSLRLAGQTYEQYF. The DNA for the CDR3 is TGTGCCAGTAGTCTTCGACTAGCGGGGCAGACCTACGAGCAGTACTTC.